These 29 T cell receptor beta chains came from one sample sequenced in a study of Tregs in tolerant kidney transplant recipients. Produced via immunoSEQ multiplex PCR; TCRdb's table is partial and in-frame only. In the table there are about 59,000 clones, 83% of which are singletons. Material: CD4+ T cells from blood. The source of these receptors is a human donor in good health.

CDR3 in amino acids: CSVEGAETQYF. CDR3 nucleotides: TGCAGCGTTGAGGGGGCCGAGACCCAGTACTTC. V usage is TRBV29-1 and J usage is TRBJ2-5, with D maybe TRBD1 (6 bases). The V end lost 3 bases, the J end lost 5 bases, and 7 bases lay between the germline ends. This CDR3 is built from 11 residues. In germline, CDR1 is SQVTM, CDR2 ANQGSEA.

The chain carries TRBV29-1 and TRBJ2-3; TRBD1 aligns across 8 bases. V shed 4 bases, J shed 2 bases, and the junction held 5 bases outside the gene matches. CDR1 is SQVTM and CDR2 is ANQGSEA in the germline V gene. The CDR3 runs 14 residues. CDR3 protein: CSVGGTGNTDTQYF. CDR3 nucleotides: TGCAGCGTTGGTGGGACAGGTAACACAGATACGCAGTATTTT.

The chain combines TRBV6-5 with TRBJ2-3, with unresolved D. Trimming took 6 bases from V and 2 from J, leaving 3 bases between them. CDR3 length: 11 residues. The germline V gene encodes CDR1 MNHEY and CDR2 SVGAGI. In DNA, the CDR3 is TGTGCCAGCAGCCACACAGATACGCAGTATTTT. Residues: CASSHTDTQYF.

For the CDR3, the DNA is TGTGCCAGCAGCCCCACCGGGACGGACCACAATGAGCAGTTCTTC. Amino acid sequence: CASSPTGTDHNEQFF. The V and J genes are TRBV7-9 and TRBJ2-1; D may match TRBD1 or TRBD2 (5 bases each). There are 15 residues in the CDR3. V lost 5 bases to trimming and J lost 5 bases, with 16 bases between them. Germline lookup yields CDR1 SEHNR and CDR2 FQNEAQ (reference sequence).

The rearrangement links TRBV4-2 to TRBJ2-3, with D unresolved. V was clipped by 0 bases and J by 3 bases, with 19 bases between them. CDR1 is LGHNA and CDR2 is YNFKEQ in the germline V gene. CDR3 length equals 18 residues. DNA for the CDR3: TGTGCCAGCAGCCAAGATTCGTCGGGTCGGACCTGGACAGATACGCAGTATTTT. Its protein is CASSQDSSGRTWTDTQYF.

V is TRBV11-3 and J is TRBJ2-3, with 7 nucleotides matching TRBD1. Germline V CDR1 and CDR2: SGHNT, YENEEA. V trimming: 5 bases; J trimming: 2 bases; junction bases outside the gene matches: 13. This CDR3 is 17 amino acids long. This CDR3 is CASSTPRQGPPTDTQYF. CDR3 nucleotides: TGTGCCAGCAGCACGCCTCGACAGGGTCCCCCCACAGATACGCAGTATTTT.

This sequence joins TRBV19 and TRBJ1-2, with D possibly being TRBD1 (5 bases). The germline V and J ends were trimmed by 1 base and 11 bases, with 11 bases remaining between them. CDR3 length: 12 residues. Looked up from germline, CDR1 is LNHDA and CDR2 is SQIVND (reference sequence). CDR3 bases: TGTGCCAGTAGTATAGCAGGGCTCGGGTACACCTTC. It specifies CASSIAGLGYTF.

The V gene is TRBV18, the J gene TRBJ1-5; TRBD1 aligns across 8 bases. After removal of 3 bases from V and 11 bases from J, the junction contained 15 bases not matched to a gene. CDR3 length: 16 amino acids. Germline assignment: CDR1 KGHSH and CDR2 LQKENI. This chain's CDR3 is CASSPQLDRGPEAQHF. CDR3 bases: TGTGCCAGCTCACCCCAGCTTGACAGGGGCCCCGAGGCCCAGCATTTT.

This chain links TRBV11-2 with TRBJ2-7; 9 nucleotides agree with TRBD2. In germline, CDR1 is SGHAT, CDR2 FQNNGV. Trimming cost V 5 bases and J 6 bases; bases outside gene matches: 2. The CDR3 has 12 amino acids. The CDR3 here is CASSALAGEQYF. Here the CDR3 DNA reads TGTGCCAGCAGCGCACTAGCGGGCGAGCAGTACTTC.

The J gene is TRBJ2-7, the V gene TRBV7-2; tentatively, D is TRBD2 (5 bases). Trimming took 5 bases from V and 2 from J, leaving 13 bases between them. Germline-derived CDR1 and CDR2 are SGHTA and FQGNSA. CDR3 length: 14 amino acids. DNA for the CDR3: TGTGCCAGCAGCGGTAACGGGAATACCTACGAGCAGTACTTC. It specifies CASSGNGNTYEQYF.

Only one count was recorded for this clone. The rearrangement uses TRBV13 and TRBJ2-1; D uncertain. CDR3 length: 14 residues. Between the trimmed V and J ends, which lost 4 bases and 3 bases, there was a span of 10 bases. Germline CDR1 reads PRHDT; CDR2 reads FYEKMQ (reference sequence). The CDR3 spells CASSSTQSYNEQFF. The CDR3 DNA reads as TGTGCCAGCAGCTCCACCCAGAGCTACAATGAGCAGTTCTTC.

The V call is TRBV11-2, the J call TRBJ2-7; D unresolved. Germline values: CDR1 SGHAT, CDR2 FQNNGV. The CDR3 is made up of 15 amino acids. Trimming took off 0 bases at V and 4 bases at J, with 13 bases between the two ends. The CDR3 DNA follows: TGTGCCAGCAGCTTAGAGCTGGGTGGCACTTACGAGCAGTACTTC. Translating it yields CASSLELGGTYEQYF.

The chain couples TRBV18 to TRBJ2-7, with D perhaps matching TRBD1 (5 bases). The CDR3 is made up of 13 amino acids. Trimming pared 0 bases from V and 2 bases from J, leaving 5 bases between. The germline CDR1 and CDR2 sequences are KGHSH and LQKENI. CDR3 amino acids: CASSPPGAYEQYF. CDR3 sequence (DNA): TGTGCCAGCTCACCACCAGGGGCCTACGAGCAGTACTTC.

The CDR3 reads CASLLDRGLFKYTF. In DNA form, the CDR3 reads TGTGCCAGCCTCTTAGACAGGGGCCTTTTTAAGTACACCTTC. J is TRBJ1-2 and V is TRBV6-5; 8 positions agree with TRBD1. Germline CDR1 MNHEY, CDR2 SVGAGI. Trimming at V came to 8 bases and at J to 11 bases, leaving 16 bases not matched to a gene. The CDR3 runs to 14 residues.

This chain links TRBV7-9 with TRBJ1-3; D not certain. CDR1 SEHNR and CDR2 FQNEAQ come from the germline V gene (reference sequence). V was cut by 1 base and J by 0 bases, with 4 bases left in between. The CDR3 spans 14 residues. The CDR3 here is CASSLGFSGNTIYF. The CDR3, as DNA: TGTGCCAGCAGCTTAGGGTTCTCTGGAAACACCATATATTTT.

The CDR3 DNA reads as TGTGCCAGCAGCCCTAGCGGGAGGGCCCACTACGAGCAGTACTTC. Protein: CASSPSGRAHYEQYF. This sequence joins TRBV7-2 and TRBJ2-7; 12 bases fit TRBD2. The germline CDR1 and CDR2 sequences are SGHTA and FQGNSA. V lost 5 bases, J lost 3 bases, and 5 bases stayed unmatched. The CDR3 length is 15 residues.

This chain joins TRBV7-9 and TRBJ1-1, with D maybe TRBD1 (6 bases). The ends were cut back, 3 bases at V and 8 bases at J, with 19 bases in the middle. Per the germline V gene, CDR1 is SEHNR and CDR2 is FQNEAQ (reference sequence). The CDR3 runs 15 residues. CDR3 residues: CASSFEGTLIREAFF. The CDR3 DNA sequence: TGTGCCAGCAGCTTCGAGGGGACACTAATCCGAGAAGCTTTCTTT.

This sequence joins TRBV5-1 and TRBJ2-3; 11 positions agree with TRBD1. This CDR3 has 15 amino acids. The V segment lost 4 bases and the J segment 6 bases; nucleotides outside the gene matches: 7. CDR1 and CDR2 from the germline V gene are SGHRS and YFSETQ. The CDR3 DNA reads as TGCGCCAGCAGCGCAGGACAGGGGGCGTCGGATACGCAGTATTTT. This encodes CASSAGQGASDTQYF.

The J gene is TRBJ2-7, the V gene TRBV7-9, with TRBD1 matching over 8 bases. The CDR3 runs 18 residues. Per the germline V gene, CDR1 is SEHNR and CDR2 is FQNEAQ (reference sequence). J was trimmed by 3 bases and V by 5 bases; bases with no gene match: 18. For the CDR3, the DNA is TGTGCCAGCAGCCCCTTGGGACAACGACAGGGGACAGGCTACGAGCAGTACTTC. Translating it yields CASSPLGQRQGTGYEQYF.

The rearrangement joins TRBV30 to TRBJ2-7; 11 bases are shared with TRBD2. Germline V gene data show CDR1 as GTSNPN and CDR2 as SVGIG (reference sequence). After removal of 2 bases from V and 6 bases from J, the junction contained 3 bases not matched to a gene. The CDR3 is 13 residues long. CDR3 in amino acids: CAWSKLAGAEQYF. The CDR3 DNA follows: TGTGCCTGGAGTAAACTAGCGGGAGCCGAGCAGTACTTC.

The CDR3 reads CATRDPQETQYF. CDR3 bases: TGTGCCACGAGGGACCCACAAGAGACCCAGTACTTC. The rearrangement uses TRBV5-4 and TRBJ2-5; D is possibly TRBD1 or TRBD2 (5 bases each). Germline V gives CDR1 SGHNT, CDR2 YYREEE (reference sequence). The CDR3 sequence is 12 residues long. The V and J ends lost 9 bases and 2 bases respectively, with 11 bases between them.

This chain links TRBV9 with TRBJ2-3; D tentatively fits TRBD1 or TRBD2 (5 bases each). Germline V gene lookup returns CDR1 SGDLS and CDR2 YYNGEE. The germline V and J ends were trimmed by 3 bases and 5 bases, with 16 bases remaining between them. The CDR3 runs 15 residues. In DNA form, the CDR3 reads TGTGCCAGCAGCGGAGGGGCGTCGCAGCAAGATACGCAGTATTTT. This encodes CASSGGASQQDTQYF.

The chain combines TRBV12-5 with TRBJ2-7, with TRBD2 identical over 11 bases. V dropped 1 base and J dropped 5; count of bases not matched to a gene: 7. This CDR3 has 16 amino acids. The germline V gene encodes CDR1 LGHNT and CDR2 FRNRAP. In nucleotides, the CDR3 is TGTGCTAGTGGTTTGGGGGCTAGCGGGAGGCTGGACGAGCAGTACTTC. It encodes CASGLGASGRLDEQYF.

The chain couples TRBV19 to TRBJ2-5; D ambiguous. Germline values: CDR1 LNHDA, CDR2 SQIVND (reference sequence). The CDR3 is made up of 12 amino acids. The V end was cut by 4 bases, the J end by 2 bases, with 5 bases between. The DNA of the CDR3 is TGTGCCAGTAGTACGAATCAAGAGACCCAGTACTTC. Amino acids: CASSTNQETQYF.

The rearrangement links TRBV7-6 to TRBJ2-1; the match to TRBD2 covers 7 bases. Trimming took 2 bases from V and 10 from J; bases not matched to a gene: 14. The CDR3 loop spans 16 amino acids. Germline lookup yields CDR1 SGHVS and CDR2 FNYEAQ. CDR3 region: CASSLTPSGPGGEQFF. As DNA, the CDR3 is TGTGCCAGCAGCTTAACCCCCTCGGGCCCGGGAGGAGAGCAGTTCTTC.

V and J are TRBV28 and TRBJ1-2, with D possibly TRBD1 on 5 matching bases. CDR1 is MDHEN and CDR2 is SYDVKM in the germline V gene. The CDR3 contains 13 residues. V was shortened by 3 bases and J by 5 bases, with 10 bases between the two germline ends. CDR3 in DNA: TGTGCCAGCAGTTTGACGGGGACTTATGGCTACACCTTC. It yields the protein CASSLTGTYGYTF.

The rearrangement joins TRBV7-2 to TRBJ2-7, with 8 bases identical to TRBD1. The CDR3 spans 14 residues. Germline assignment: CDR1 SGHTA and CDR2 FQGNSA. J lost 5 bases, V lost 6 bases, and 9 bases had no gene match. The CDR3 DNA reads TGTGCCAGCAGTCTGGACAGGGACGTACACGAGCAGTACTTC. The encoded protein is CASSLDRDVHEQYF.

The chain is built from TRBV6-5 and TRBJ2-5; no clear D gene. V was shortened by 0 bases and J by 1 base, with 9 bases between the two germline ends. The CDR3 is 15 amino acids. Germline V lookup: CDR1 MNHEY, CDR2 SVGAGI. For the CDR3, the DNA is TGTGCCAGCAGTTACTCGGTTCCTGGCCAAGAGACCCAGTACTTC. This codes for CASSYSVPGQETQYF.

This clone has only a few counts. The chain uses TRBV6-6 and TRBJ2-3; D is uncertain. Looked up from germline, CDR1 is MNHNY and CDR2 is SVGAGI (reference sequence). This CDR3 has 15 amino acids. Trimming left V 4 bases short and J 5 bases short, with 16 bases between. The CDR3 sequence: CASSSQAGEVDTQYF. DNA of the CDR3: TGTGCCAGCAGTTCCCAGGCTGGCGAGGTAGATACGCAGTATTTT.